Following are 8 T cell receptor beta chains from one sample sequenced in a study of blood T cell repertoires in COVID-19. Some clones are missing from TCRdb's copy, which holds only in-frame ones; the method was immunoSEQ multiplex PCR. The table shows about 300,000 clones, with approximately 90% occurring only once. What was sequenced was PBMCs or T cells enriched from blood (not recorded which). These receptor sequences come from a man aged 25 to 45 who had recovered from COVID-19.

CDR3 region: CATSDPGQGQSSSYNEQFF. The CDR3, as DNA: TGTGCCACCAGTGATCCAGGACAGGGGCAATCGAGCTCCTACAATGAGCAGTTCTTC. The chain joins TRBV24-1 to TRBJ2-1, with 9 bases identical to TRBD1. The germline gives CDR1 KGHDR, CDR2 SFDVKD. The trim removed 3 bases at V and 0 bases at J, leaving 11 bases unmatched. The CDR3 is 19 amino acids.

The CDR3 coding sequence is TGTGCCAGCAGCGGACAGAGCAATCAGCCCCAGCATTTT. This sequence encodes CASSGQSNQPQHF. This chain joins TRBV27 and TRBJ1-5; possible D gene TRBD1, 6 bases. The germline V gene encodes CDR1 MNHEY and CDR2 SMNVEV (reference sequence). V lost 6 bases and J 1 base, leaving 7 bases between the germline ends. The CDR3 totals 13 residues.

This chain uses TRBV5-6 with TRBJ1-1; D remains ambiguous. Trimming left V 0 bases short and J 0 bases short, with 12 bases between. CDR1 is SGHDT and CDR2 is YYEEEE in the germline V gene. This CDR3 comprises 16 residues. Here the CDR3 DNA reads TGTGCCAGCAGCTTGGAGCGGGCCCTCATGAACACTGAAGCTTTCTTT. It translates to CASSLERALMNTEAFF.

The V and J genes are TRBV4-2 and TRBJ2-5, with 7 bases identical to TRBD2. Germline CDR1 and CDR2: LGHNA and YNFKEQ. V shed 1 base, J shed 1 base, and the junction held 3 bases outside the gene matches. The CDR3 totals 15 residues. CDR3 in amino acids: CASSQVWTSQETQYF. CDR3 DNA sequence: TGTGCCAGCAGCCAAGTGTGGACTAGCCAAGAGACCCAGTACTTC.

The genes are TRBV28 and TRBJ1-5; D not certain. This CDR3 region has 12 residues. Germline V gene sequence: CDR1 MDHEN, CDR2 SYDVKM. Trimming pared 7 bases from V and 4 bases from J, leaving 8 bases between. The CDR3 protein is CASNALNQPQHF. The CDR3 bases are TGTGCCAGCAATGCGTTGAATCAGCCCCAGCATTTT.

The chain carries TRBV6-5 and TRBJ2-2, with D perhaps matching TRBD1 (6 bases). Germline CDR1 is MNHEY and CDR2 is SVGAGI. The V end lost 7 bases, the J end lost 0 bases, and 9 bases lay between the germline ends. The CDR3 consists of 14 residues. CDR3 region: CASNGQTNTGELFF. The CDR3 DNA follows: TGTGCCAGCAACGGACAGACGAACACCGGGGAGCTGTTTTTT.

The chain links TRBV5-1 to TRBJ1-3; D possibly corresponds to TRBD1 (6 bases). Germline CDR1 SGHRS, CDR2 YFSETQ. The CDR3 runs to 15 residues. V was trimmed by 5 bases and J by 4 bases, leaving 16 bases between them. CDR3 nucleotides: TGCGCCAGCAGTACCCAGGGGTCTGAGGGAAACACCATATATTTT. Residues: CASSTQGSEGNTIYF.

The rearrangement joins TRBV6-2 or TRBV6-3 to TRBJ2-1; tentative D call: TRBD1 (5 bases). With 5 bases removed from V and 10 bases from J, the gap between germline ends came to 9 bases. This CDR3 has 11 residues. In germline, CDR1 is MNHEY, CDR2 SVGEGT. The CDR3 protein is CASSTHREQFF. The CDR3 DNA follows: TGTGCCAGCAGTACCCACAGGGAGCAGTTCTTC.